Reported below is one T cell receptor (beta chain). These data belong to a study of shared clonotypes between healthy human individuals. Some clones are missing from TCRdb's copy, which holds only in-frame ones; the method was immunoSEQ multiplex PCR. The sample gives under 1 million clones, about 92% of which show up once; approximately 25% is in the top ten. Deletions cut 3 bases from V and 1 base from J, with 10 bases between. Germline V lookup: CDR1 MDHEN, CDR2 SYDVKM. This CDR3 contains 15 residues. Terminally differentiated effector memory CD45RA+ cells were excluded by CCR7 positive selection of CD45RO-negative cells.

The clonotype was recovered from a man younger than 45 in good health. The source material was naive CD8+ T cells sorted from blood. This chain uses TRBV28 with TRBJ1-5; D is undetermined. The DNA of the CDR3 is TGTGCCAGCAGTTTTGTCGGGCGGAGCAATCAGCCCCAGCATTTT. This translates into CASSFVGRSNQPQHF.